One and the same sample provided the 13 T cell receptor beta chains below, sequenced in a study of control samples from healthy donors and cancer patients. Measured with immunoSEQ multiplex PCR; TCRdb has only the in-frame clones, and not every one. The sample contains about 61,000 clones, around 90% of which appear only once. Material for sequencing was PBMCs. These receptors were obtained from a man aged 60 to 69 with colorectal cancer.

The chain links TRBV4-1 to TRBJ2-3, with TRBD2 matching 12 bases. Germline V CDR1 and CDR2: MGHRA, YSYEKL. V trimming: 3 bases; J trimming: 6 bases; junction bases outside the gene matches: 13. There are 18 residues in the CDR3. CDR3: CASSHPTLTSGGEDTQYF. In nucleotides, the CDR3 is TGCGCCAGCAGCCATCCCACCCTGACTAGCGGGGGCGAGGATACGCAGTATTTT.

V usage is TRBV5-4 and J usage is TRBJ2-5; TRBD2 matches at 9 bases. Germline assignment: CDR1 SGHNT and CDR2 YYREEE (reference sequence). With 2 bases clipped from V and 5 bases from J, the junction kept 7 bases outside the gene matches. The CDR3 is 15 residues long. CDR3 in DNA: TGTGCCAGCAGCTTTAGCGGGGGCCCGCGCGAGACCCAGTACTTC. It yields the protein CASSFSGGPRETQYF.

J is TRBJ1-2 and V is TRBV27, with D possibly being TRBD1 (5 bases). The germline gives CDR1 MNHEY, CDR2 SMNVEV (reference sequence). The germline V and J ends were trimmed by 3 bases and 2 bases, with 7 bases remaining between them. The CDR3 has 13 amino acids. The CDR3 DNA reads TGTGCCAGCAGTTTTAACAGGAACTATGGCTACACCTTC. Translation gives CASSFNRNYGYTF.

The genes are TRBV12-3 or TRBV12-4 and TRBJ2-6, with unresolved D. The CDR3 runs 13 residues. The V and J ends lost 8 bases and 4 bases respectively, with 9 bases between them. CDR3 residues: CASRQSGANVLTF. The CDR3 nucleotides are TGTGCCAGCCGACAAAGCGGGGCCAACGTCCTGACTTTC.

The V gene is TRBV7-8, the J gene TRBJ2-1; D remains ambiguous. Trimming removed 6 bases from V and 4 bases from J, with 13 bases in between. The germline gives CDR1 SGHVS, CDR2 FQNEAQ. This CDR3 contains 14 residues. The DNA of the CDR3 is TGTGCCAGCAGTTACGACAAGGGATACAATGAGCAGTTCTTC. Encoded protein: CASSYDKGYNEQFF.

The genes are TRBV18 and TRBJ2-3; the match to TRBD2 covers 10 bases. The V and J ends lost 3 bases and 3 bases, in that order; junction bases with no gene match: 12. Germline assignment: CDR1 KGHSH and CDR2 LQKENI. This CDR3 region has 18 residues. The CDR3 DNA follows: TGTGCCAGCTCACCCCGTCGGAGTAGCGGGGGGTTTACAGATACGCAGTATTTT. Encoded protein: CASSPRRSSGGFTDTQYF.

V is TRBV28 and J is TRBJ1-5; maybe TRBD1 (5 bases). Germline CDR1 and CDR2: MDHEN and SYDVKM. This CDR3 spans 15 amino acids. Trimming took off 7 bases at V and 1 base at J, with 14 bases between the two ends. CDR3 loop: CASKVGGGSNQPQHF. The CDR3 nucleotides read TGTGCCAGCAAGGTCGGGGGGGGAAGCAATCAGCCCCAGCATTTT.

This chain joins TRBV4-1 and TRBJ1-1; D is possibly TRBD1 (6 bases). Germline V gene lookup returns CDR1 MGHRA and CDR2 YSYEKL. Between the trimmed V and J ends, which lost 8 bases and 5 bases, there was a span of 15 bases. CDR3 size: 13 residues. The CDR3 DNA reads TGCGCCAGCGGCTTGGGAGGGGGGACTGAAGCTTTCTTT. It yields the protein CASGLGGGTEAFF.

The chain uses TRBV7-3 and TRBJ2-5; a weak D match, TRBD2 (5 bases). Germline lookup yields CDR1 SGHTA and CDR2 FQGTGA. The V end was cut by 2 bases, the J end by 5 bases, with 9 bases between. The CDR3 sequence is 13 residues long. CDR3: CASSLGERETQYF. The DNA of the CDR3 is TGTGCCAGCAGCTTAGGGGAGAGGGAGACCCAGTACTTC.

The chain uses TRBV7-9 and TRBJ1-2; D ambiguous. V was clipped by 7 bases and J by 7 bases, with 19 bases between them. Germline V gene lookup returns CDR1 SEHNR and CDR2 FQNEAQ (reference sequence). The CDR3 loop spans 14 amino acids. DNA for the CDR3: TGTGCCAGCACCGTTGGTTCTGGGTCGGGTGGCTACACCTTC. Its translation: CASTVGSGSGGYTF.

The chain joins TRBV5-3 to TRBJ2-7, with 9 bases matching TRBD1. TRBV5-3 carries the ORF label, with uncertain function. The V gene end was trimmed by 3 bases and the J gene end by 2 bases; junction bases not matched to a gene: 6. The CDR3 runs 15 residues. This CDR3 reads CARSSPGTGTYEQYF. DNA for the CDR3: TGTGCCAGAAGCTCACCCGGGACAGGGACCTACGAGCAGTACTTC.

CDR3 region: CASSSWTAPYGYTF. The CDR3 nucleotides read TGTGCCAGCAGCTCCTGGACGGCCCCCTATGGCTACACCTTC. The gene calls are TRBV7-9 and TRBJ1-2; D is undetermined. The CDR3 has 14 amino acids. V lost 4 bases, J lost 4 bases, and 13 bases lay in between. Germline-derived CDR1 and CDR2 are SEHNR and FQNEAQ (reference sequence). Combining the CDR3 with reference TRBV7-9 and TRBJ1-2 gives the whole variable domain DTGVSQNPRHKITKRGQNVTFRCDPISEHNRLYWYRQTLGQGPEFLTYFQNEAQLEKSRLLSDRFSAERPKGSFSTLEIQRTEQGDSAMYLCASSSWTAPYGYTFGSGTRLTVV.

The CDR3 region has the DNA TGTGCTAGTGGTTTGGAAGCCAGGGGGCTATGGGGATACACCTTC. It specifies CASGLEARGLWGYTF. J is TRBJ1-2 and V is TRBV12-5; TRBD1 matches 8 bases. The germline V gene has CDR1 LGHNT and CDR2 FRNRAP. V shed 1 base, J shed 11 bases, and the junction held 12 bases outside the gene matches. The CDR3 has 15 amino acids.